This T cell receptor (beta chain) was sequenced in a study of identical twins. Findings and caveats of the study: The authors noted that invariant MAIT and iNKT cells could partly confound zero-insertion analyses. Models predicted too little out-of-frame TCR alpha sharing in monozygotic twins. With abundant cord blood beta clonotypes, insertions were fewer; memory repertoires showed no such pattern.

The table lists this clonotype with a few counts. The antigen is not known. TCRdb re-analysed the 5' RACE reads in MiXCR, keeping a single row per CDR3 protein. This table has 460,000 or so distinct CDR3 sequences, approximately 15% appearing once. No donor was unhealthy or non-Caucasian. V was shortened by 7 bases and J by 5 bases, with 11 bases between the two germline ends. Germline CDR1 reads ENHRY; CDR2 reads SYGVKD. The CDR3 contains 13 residues. The same sample was also studied in work on yellow fever vaccine responses in identical twins.

The sequenced sample consisted of CD4+ T cells sorted from blood. The genes are TRBV10-3 and TRBJ2-2; TRBD1 is a possible D gene (6 bases). This clonotype originated in a woman aged 18-30 years in good health. CDR3 coding DNA: TGTGCCATCACCAGGGGCAGAACCGGGGAGCTGTTTTTT. Its translation: CAITRGRTGELFF.